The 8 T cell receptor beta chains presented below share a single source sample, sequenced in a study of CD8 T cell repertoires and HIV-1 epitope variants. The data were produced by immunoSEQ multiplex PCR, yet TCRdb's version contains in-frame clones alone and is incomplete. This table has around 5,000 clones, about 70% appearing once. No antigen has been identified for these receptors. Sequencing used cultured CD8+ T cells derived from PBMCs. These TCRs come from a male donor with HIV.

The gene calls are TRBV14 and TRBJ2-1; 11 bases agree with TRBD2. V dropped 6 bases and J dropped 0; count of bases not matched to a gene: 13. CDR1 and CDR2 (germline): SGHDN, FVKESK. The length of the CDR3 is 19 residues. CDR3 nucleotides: TGTGCCAGCAGATGGGACCGGGGGACTAGCGGAAGCTCCTACAATGAGCAGTTCTTC. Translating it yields CASRWDRGTSGSSYNEQFF.

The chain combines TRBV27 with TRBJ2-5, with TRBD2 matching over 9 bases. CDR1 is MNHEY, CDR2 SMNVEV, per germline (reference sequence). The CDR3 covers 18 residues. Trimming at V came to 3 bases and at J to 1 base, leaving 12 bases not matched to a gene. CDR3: CASSFGTASGTPQETQYF. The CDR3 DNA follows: TGTGCCAGCAGTTTCGGGACAGCTAGCGGGACACCCCAAGAGACCCAGTACTTC.

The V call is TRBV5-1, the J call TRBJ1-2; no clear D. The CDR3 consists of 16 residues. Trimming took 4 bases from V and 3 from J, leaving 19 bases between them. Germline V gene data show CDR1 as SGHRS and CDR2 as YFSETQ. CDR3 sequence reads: CASSQDPVELDYGYTF. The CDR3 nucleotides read TGCGCCAGCAGCCAAGATCCCGTCGAACTCGACTATGGCTACACCTTC.

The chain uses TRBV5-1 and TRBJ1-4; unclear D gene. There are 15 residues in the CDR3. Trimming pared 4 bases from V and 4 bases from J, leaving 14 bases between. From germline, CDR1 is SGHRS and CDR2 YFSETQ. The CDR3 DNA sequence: TGCGCCAGCAGCCGGCTCAGTGCTGGTAATGAAAAACTGTTTTTT. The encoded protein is CASSRLSAGNEKLFF.

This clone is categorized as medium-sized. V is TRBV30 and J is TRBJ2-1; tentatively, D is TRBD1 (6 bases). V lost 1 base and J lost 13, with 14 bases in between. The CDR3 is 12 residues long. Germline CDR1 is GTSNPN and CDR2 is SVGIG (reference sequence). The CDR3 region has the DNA TGTGCCTGGAGTGAGGGGGAACAGCTCCAGTTCTTC. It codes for CAWSEGEQLQFF.

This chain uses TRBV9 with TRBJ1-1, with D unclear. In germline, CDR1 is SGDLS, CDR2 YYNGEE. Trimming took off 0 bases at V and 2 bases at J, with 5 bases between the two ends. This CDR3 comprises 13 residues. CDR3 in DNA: TGTGCCAGCAGCGTAGTAAGTAACACTGAAGCTTTCTTT. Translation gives CASSVVSNTEAFF.

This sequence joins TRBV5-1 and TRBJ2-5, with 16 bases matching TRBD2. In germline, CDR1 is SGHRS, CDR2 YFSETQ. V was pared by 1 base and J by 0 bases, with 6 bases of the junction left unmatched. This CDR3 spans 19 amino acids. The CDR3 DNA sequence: TGCGCCAGCAGCTTGAATCCGGGACTAGCGGGGGGGTACCAAGAGACCCAGTACTTC. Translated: CASSLNPGLAGGYQETQYF.

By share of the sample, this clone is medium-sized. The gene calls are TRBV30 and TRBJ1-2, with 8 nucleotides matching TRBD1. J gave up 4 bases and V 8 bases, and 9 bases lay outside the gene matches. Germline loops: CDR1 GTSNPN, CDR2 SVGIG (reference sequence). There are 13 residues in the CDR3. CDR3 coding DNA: TGTGCCCCTACAGGGGGGTCCTTCTATGGCTACACCTTC. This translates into CAPTGGSFYGYTF.